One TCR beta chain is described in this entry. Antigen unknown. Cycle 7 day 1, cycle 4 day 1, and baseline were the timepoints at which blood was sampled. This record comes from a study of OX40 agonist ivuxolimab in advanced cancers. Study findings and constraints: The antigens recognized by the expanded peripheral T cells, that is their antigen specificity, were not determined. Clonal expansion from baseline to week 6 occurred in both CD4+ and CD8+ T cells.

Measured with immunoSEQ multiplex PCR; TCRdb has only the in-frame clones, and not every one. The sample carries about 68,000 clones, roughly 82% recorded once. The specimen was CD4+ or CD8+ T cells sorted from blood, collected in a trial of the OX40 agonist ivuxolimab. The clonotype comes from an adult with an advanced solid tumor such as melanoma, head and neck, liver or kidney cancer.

Here the CDR3 reads CASSSTGGSYNSPLHF. The CDR3 DNA sequence: TGTGCCAGCAGTTCGACAGGGGGCTCCTATAATTCACCCCTCCACTTT. The J gene is TRBJ1-6, the V gene TRBV6-6; 9 bases fit TRBD1. The CDR3 totals 16 residues. V was pared by 4 bases and J by 0 bases, with 1 base of the junction left unmatched. The germline CDR1 and CDR2 sequences are MNHNY and SVGAGI (reference sequence).